Presented here are 10 T cell receptor beta chains from one specimen sequenced in a study of blood T cells in healthy people across ages. The use of a sample-barcoded 5' primer and a J-beta primer mix characterized a second PCR of roughly 6 to 11 cycles. TCRdb independently ran MiXCR on the 5' RACE reads; one entry per CDR3 protein. The sample contains around 620,000 distinct CDR3 sequences, roughly 29% of which appear only once. The sequenced material came from blood. The receptors come from a woman aged 70-85 years in good health.

This sequence joins TRBV7-9 and TRBJ1-4, with D tentatively TRBD1 (6 bases). CDR3 length equals 16 residues. V lost 7 bases and J lost 4, with 19 bases in between. Germline values: CDR1 SEHNR, CDR2 FQNEAQ (reference sequence). The CDR3 sequence: CASTPSGRGRNEKLFF. The CDR3 DNA reads TGTGCCAGCACCCCCTCGGGGCGGGGGCGTAATGAAAAACTGTTTTTT.

The genes are TRBV19 and TRBJ2-6; no clear D gene. Germline CDR1 reads LNHDA; CDR2 reads SQIVND (reference sequence). V lost 7 bases, J lost 0 bases, and 10 bases lay in between. This CDR3 is 15 amino acids long. The CDR3 region has the DNA TGTGCCAGTATCGACGGAAGCTCTGGGGCCAACGTCCTGACTTTC. This codes for CASIDGSSGANVLTF.

This clonotype has a handful of counts. This chain joins TRBV10-3 and TRBJ2-7, with D possibly TRBD1 on 5 matching bases. CDR1 is ENHRY and CDR2 is SYGVKD in the germline V gene. Trimming cost V 2 bases and J 2 bases, with 13 bases left between them. The CDR3 runs 15 residues. The CDR3 DNA reads as TGTGCCATCAGTGAGGGGGCCGACCTTACCTACGAGCAGTACTTC. Encoded protein: CAISEGADLTYEQYF.

This clonotype was seen only once. The V gene is TRBV6-1, the J gene TRBJ2-5; D may be TRBD1 (5 bases). The better agreement between TRBJ2-7 and the DNA end casts doubt on the J call. Germline lookup yields CDR1 MNHNS and CDR2 SASEGT. The CDR3 length is 13 residues. The CDR3 coding sequence is TGTGCCAGCATGGCGACAGAAACCTACGAGCAGTACTTC. This gives the protein CASMATETYEQYF.

J is TRBJ1-1 and V is TRBV6-6; the D is unclear. This CDR3 spans 14 amino acids. Germline CDR1 and CDR2: MNHNY and SVGAGI (reference sequence). V was shortened by 2 bases and J by 0 bases, with 7 bases between the two germline ends. The CDR3 here is CASSYANMNTEAFF. The CDR3 nucleotides read TGTGCCAGCAGTTACGCGAACATGAACACTGAAGCTTTCTTT.

This clonotype showed up just once. CDR3 bases: TGTGCCAGCAGCCCCGGGCCCTCTTTGGCCTACGAGCAGTACTTC. It encodes CASSPGPSLAYEQYF. The chain joins TRBV5-6 to TRBJ2-7; no reliable D call. Germline loops: CDR1 SGHDT, CDR2 YYEEEE. Trimming removed 4 bases from V and 2 bases from J, with 16 bases in between. This CDR3 has 15 residues.

This clonotype occurred a few times. As DNA, the CDR3 is TGCGCCAGCAGCTTGGCCAGGGAGGGAGAGACCCAGTACTTC. It specifies CASSLAREGETQYF. The chain has TRBV5-1 and TRBJ2-5, with TRBD2 matching over 7 bases. Germline lookup yields CDR1 SGHRS and CDR2 YFSETQ. Germline trimming cut 0 bases from V and 4 bases from J; bases unmatched to any gene: 3. This CDR3 is 14 amino acids long.

The chain couples TRBV10-3 to TRBJ2-5, with TRBD1 matching over 9 bases. The J call is doubtful: the DNA matches TRBJ2-1 better. Per germline, CDR1 ENHRY and CDR2 SYGVKD. CDR3 length: 14 residues. The CDR3 is CAISESLDRGEQFF. DNA of the CDR3: TGTGCCATCAGTGAGTCCCTGGACAGGGGTGAGCAGTTCTTC.

In the case of this clonotype: Sequence at one end of the junction differs from germline and may be a read error. CDR3 loop: CTSSLDGPLDEQYF. DNA of the CDR3: TGTACCAGCAGCCTCGACGGGCCACTGGACGAGCAGTACTTC. The chain has TRBV7-3 and TRBJ2-7; D uncertain. The CDR3 length is 14 residues. Per the germline V gene, CDR1 is SGHTA and CDR2 is FQGTGA.

The chain recombines TRBV27 with TRBJ1-3, with no clear D. Germline V gene lookup returns CDR1 MNHEY and CDR2 SMNVEV (reference sequence). V lost 2 bases and J 0 bases, leaving 11 bases between the germline ends. The CDR3 length is 16 residues. The CDR3 region is CASSLHGSYSGNTIYF. The CDR3 bases are TGTGCCAGCAGTTTACACGGGTCCTACTCTGGAAACACCATATATTTT.